Shown below are 14 T cell receptor beta chains from a single sample sequenced in a study of identical twins. TCRdb re-analysed the 5' RACE reads in MiXCR, keeping a single row per CDR3 protein. The sample includes 400,000 to 550,000 distinct CDR3 sequences, about 20% of them seen just once. These same data were also listed under a study on T cells expressing NK-cell markers.

Sequencing used CD4+ T cells sorted from blood. All receptors come from a woman aged 18-29 years in good health.

This clonotype was counted ten times or more. This rearrangement joins TRBV24-1 to TRBJ2-5; D might be TRBD1 or TRBD2, each matching 5 bases. Germline CDR1 KGHDR, CDR2 SFDVKD. V was trimmed by 9 bases and J by 2 bases, leaving 21 bases between them. This CDR3 has 16 residues. CDR3 bases: TGTGCCACCTGCCCCCCCCCACGGGGCGTTCAAGAGACCCAGTACTTC. This gives the protein CATCPPPRGVQETQYF.

This clonotype was recorded a few times. Compared with germline, one end of the junction differs, possibly owing to a read error. The genes are TRBV7-7 and TRBJ2-5; the D is unclear. The CDR3 sequence is 16 residues long. Germline V gene sequence: CDR1 SSHAT, CDR2 FNYEAQ (reference sequence). This CDR3 reads CASSPSPAIGSETQYF. The CDR3 region has the DNA TGTGCTAGCAGCCCAAGCCCGGCAATTGGTTCAGAGACCCAGTACTTC. Variable domain in full (rest from reference TRBV7-7 and TRBJ2-5): GAGVSQSPRYKVTKRGQDVTLRCDPISSHATLYWYQQALGQGPEFLTYFNYEAQPDKSGLPSDRFSAERPEGSISTLTIQRTEQRDSAMYRCASSPSPAIGSETQYFGPGTRLLVL.

This chain joins TRBV7-2 and TRBJ2-6; D gene uncertain. CDR3 length: 16 amino acids. Trimming removed 5 bases from V and 4 bases from J, with 15 bases in between. Per germline, CDR1 SGHTA and CDR2 FQGNSA. CDR3 protein: CASSRWAASGANVLTF. Here the CDR3 DNA reads TGTGCCAGCAGCAGATGGGCAGCGTCCGGGGCCAACGTCCTGACTTTC.

The V and J genes are TRBV5-1 and TRBJ1-2; 9 positions match TRBD1. This CDR3 has 14 residues. CDR1 and CDR2 from the germline V gene are SGHRS and YFSETQ. Unmatched junction bases numbered 2, after V lost 0 bases and J lost 5 bases. The CDR3 DNA reads TGCGCCAGCAGCTTGGGGGACAGGGTTTATGGCTACACCTTC. It is translated as CASSLGDRVYGYTF.

The chain uses TRBV7-2 and TRBJ2-4; D is possibly TRBD2 (6 bases). This CDR3 has 14 amino acids. Germline V gene data show CDR1 as SGHTA and CDR2 as FQGNSA. Trimming shortened V by 3 bases and J by 5 bases, and 11 bases separated the two germline ends. The CDR3 region has the DNA TGTGCCAGCAGCTTTTCGACTAGTGAAAACATTCAGTACTTC. Translation: CASSFSTSENIQYF.

This clonotype was observed a handful of times. The CDR3 coding sequence is TGTGCCATCAGTGAGCGGGGACAGGAGAACACTGAAGCTTTCTTT. This sequence encodes CAISERGQENTEAFF. The V and J genes are TRBV10-3 and TRBJ1-1; TRBD1 matches at 8 bases. The CDR3 consists of 15 residues. Germline CDR1 ENHRY, CDR2 SYGVKD. Losses at the gene ends were 2 bases for V and 1 base for J; bases not matched to a gene: 3.

This clonotype was observed a handful of times. The chain couples TRBV20-1 to TRBJ1-2; perhaps TRBD1 as D (6 bases). V dropped 0 bases and J dropped 4 bases, with 15 bases sitting between them. The germline V gene has CDR1 DFQATT and CDR2 SNEGSKA (reference sequence). The CDR3 is 15 amino acids. This CDR3 is CSARDNARGVYGYTF. Written as DNA, the CDR3 is TGCAGTGCTAGAGATAACGCCAGGGGAGTCTATGGCTACACCTTC.

The chain carries TRBV11-2 and TRBJ2-2; D might be TRBD1 (5 bases). Per germline, CDR1 SGHAT and CDR2 FQNNGV. This CDR3 region has 14 residues. Trimming stripped 5 bases from V and 4 bases from J, with 11 bases between. The CDR3, as DNA: TGTGCCAGCAGCAGGGGATCGAGCACCGGGGAGCTGTTTTTT. This sequence encodes CASSRGSSTGELFF.

This clonotype was found a few times. The V call is TRBV6-1, the J call TRBJ2-7; D gene uncertain. Germline CDR1 MNHNS, CDR2 SASEGT. The V end lost 7 bases, the J end lost 0 bases, and 16 bases lay between the germline ends. The CDR3 is 15 amino acids. The CDR3 DNA reads as TGTGCCAGCACCTATGGCAGGCTTCTCTCCTACGAGCAGTACTTC. Translating it yields CASTYGRLLSYEQYF.

The CDR3 bases are TGTGCCAGCAGTCCGGGACTCCGGAGCTCCTATAATTCACCCCTCCACTTT. It specifies CASSPGLRSSYNSPLHF. This chain links TRBV25-1 with TRBJ1-6, with a weak D call TRBD1 (5 bases). Deletions cut 5 bases from V and 0 bases from J, with 14 bases between. The germline CDR1 and CDR2 sequences are MGHDK and SYGVNS. This CDR3 is built from 17 residues. Full variable domain (rest looked up from reference TRBV25-1 and TRBJ1-6): EADIYQTPRYLVIGTGKKITLECSQTMGHDKMYWYQQDPGMELHLIHYSYGVNSTEKGDLSSESTVSRIRTEHFPLTLESARPSHTSQYLCASSPGLRSSYNSPLHFGNGTRLTVT.

The table lists this clonotype with a few counts. V usage is TRBV20-1 and J usage is TRBJ2-7; D ambiguous. Trimming left V 3 bases short and J 0 bases short, with 12 bases between. The CDR3 covers 14 residues. Germline values: CDR1 DFQATT, CDR2 SNEGSKA (reference sequence). CDR3 coding DNA: TGCAGTGCTAGTCACACAGTAGACTCCTACGAGCAGTACTTC. Translating it yields CSASHTVDSYEQYF.

This clonotype appeared many times. This sequence joins TRBV29-1 and TRBJ2-7; D perhaps matches TRBD2 (6 bases). The V end was cut by 6 bases, the J end by 2 bases, with 14 bases between. Germline CDR1 is SQVTM and CDR2 is ANQGSEA. The CDR3 sequence is 13 residues long. CDR3 DNA sequence: TGCAGCGTAAAGGGACTGAACACCTACGAGCAGTACTTC. It yields the protein CSVKGLNTYEQYF.

This clonotype appeared a few times. The V gene is TRBV6-5, the J gene TRBJ1-6; the D is unclear. Germline loops: CDR1 MNHEY, CDR2 SVGAGI. CDR3 length: 14 amino acids. V gave up 2 bases and J gave up 5 bases, with 7 bases separating them. This chain's CDR3 is CASSYGGHNSPLHF. The CDR3 nucleotides read TGTGCCAGCAGTTACGGCGGACATAATTCACCCCTCCACTTT.

This clonotype turned up a few times. The rearrangement uses TRBV9 and TRBJ2-3; the D is unclear. This CDR3 is built from 14 residues. V gave up 7 bases and J gave up 0 bases, with 12 bases separating them. Germline V gene sequence: CDR1 SGDLS, CDR2 YYNGEE. DNA of the CDR3: TGTGCCAGCCGCGCGGTGGCTAGCACAGATACGCAGTATTTT. Its translation: CASRAVASTDTQYF.